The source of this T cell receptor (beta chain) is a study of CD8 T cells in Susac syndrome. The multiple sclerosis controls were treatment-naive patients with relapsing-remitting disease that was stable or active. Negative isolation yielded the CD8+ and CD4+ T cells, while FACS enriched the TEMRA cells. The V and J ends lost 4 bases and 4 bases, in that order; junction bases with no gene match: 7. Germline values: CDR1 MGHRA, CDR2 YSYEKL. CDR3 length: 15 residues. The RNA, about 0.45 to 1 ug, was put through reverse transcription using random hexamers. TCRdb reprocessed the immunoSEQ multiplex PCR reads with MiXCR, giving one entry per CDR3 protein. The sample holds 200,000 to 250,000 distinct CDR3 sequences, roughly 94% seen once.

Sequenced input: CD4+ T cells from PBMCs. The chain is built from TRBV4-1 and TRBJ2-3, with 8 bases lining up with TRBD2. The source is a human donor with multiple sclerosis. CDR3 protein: CASSPGGAGADTQYF. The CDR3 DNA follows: TGCGCCAGCAGCCCGGGGGGGGCAGGGGCAGATACGCAGTATTTT.